This T cell receptor (beta chain) comes out of a study of graft-versus-host responses after intestinal transplantation. Regarding the study as a whole: Circulating GvH clone levels at their peak were associated with HvG declines (early post-transplant).

Germline assignment: CDR1 MDHEN and CDR2 SYDVKM. The CDR3 is made up of 14 amino acids. V was clipped by 4 bases and J by 4 bases, with 13 bases between them. The researchers put some 200,000 CFSE-labeled responder cells into plates with some 200,000 irradiated, violet-dye-labeled stimulator cells. This clone was found a few times. Here immunoSEQ multiplex PCR was the method, and the copy in TCRdb shows in-frame clones only, minus some. This repertoire shows around 7,400 clones, roughly a third found once; its top ten account for approximately 3.8%. Sequencing was performed on alloreactive CD8+ T cells from a mixed lymphocyte reaction culture, taken before transplantation. The subset denotes: CFSE-low proliferating T cells sorted from approximately six-day pre-transplant mixed lymphocyte reaction (GvH or HvG direction). The chain joins TRBV28 to TRBJ2-5; D gene unclear. The TCR originated in a human patient who was an organ donor for intestinal transplantation. CDR3 protein: CASSCAAYGETQYF. The DNA for the CDR3 is TGTGCCAGCAGTTGTGCGGCGTATGGAGAGACCCAGTACTTC.